These 27 T cell receptor beta chains share one sample of origin, sequenced in a study of blood T cell repertoires in COVID-19. Sequenced by immunoSEQ multiplex PCR; TCRdb stores in-frame clones only, minus some. Here the sample spans some 110,000 clones, approximately 80% being singletons. The sample taken for sequencing was peripheral blood. Source of these receptors: a man in his fifties or sixties with acute or convalescent COVID-19.

The genes are TRBV5-1 and TRBJ1-2, with 9 bases matching TRBD1. Germline V gene data show CDR1 as SGHRS and CDR2 as YFSETQ. V was clipped by 3 bases and J by 8 bases; unmatched bases: 8. The CDR3 has 14 amino acids. CDR3 sequence: CASSWGQGDRGYTF. CDR3 DNA: TGCGCCAGCAGCTGGGGACAGGGCGATCGAGGCTACACCTTC.

The chain is built from TRBV19 and TRBJ1-4, with D tentatively TRBD1 (5 bases). Between the trimmed V and J ends, which lost 5 bases and 7 bases, there was a span of 14 bases. Per the germline V gene, CDR1 is LNHDA and CDR2 is SQIVND (reference sequence). The CDR3 extends over 14 amino acids. In DNA, the CDR3 is TGTGCCAGTAGTCCCGGGACTCAGGGTGAAAAACTGTTTTTT. It is translated as CASSPGTQGEKLFF.

The chain recombines TRBV27 with TRBJ2-1, with a tentative D call TRBD1 (5 bases). Germline V lookup: CDR1 MNHEY, CDR2 SMNVEV (reference sequence). Trimming took 6 bases from V and 0 from J, leaving 15 bases between them. There are 16 residues in the CDR3. CDR3 sequence reads: CASSEQDSYSYNEQFF. DNA of the CDR3: TGTGCCAGCAGCGAACAAGACAGTTACTCCTACAATGAGCAGTTCTTC.

The chain is built from TRBV29-1 and TRBJ2-1; 9 bases fit TRBD2. The CDR3 runs 15 residues. CDR1 is SQVTM and CDR2 is ANQGSEA in the germline V gene. The trim removed 2 bases at V and 8 bases at J, leaving 10 bases unmatched. CDR3 loop: CSVEKLAGVADEQFF. CDR3 bases: TGCAGCGTTGAAAAGTTAGCGGGAGTTGCCGATGAGCAGTTCTTC.

This clone turned up a few times. This chain links TRBV6-6 with TRBJ1-1, with D uncertain. This CDR3 has 14 amino acids. V lost 1 base, J lost 4 bases, and 10 bases lay in between. Germline V CDR1 and CDR2: MNHNY, SVGAGI (reference sequence). The CDR3 DNA is TGTGCCAGCAGTTACTTCACAGAGGGCACTGAAGCTTTCTTT. Amino acid sequence: CASSYFTEGTEAFF.

This clone was found once. This chain connects TRBV19 to TRBJ1-5; TRBD1 matches at 8 bases. CDR1 and CDR2 from the germline V gene are LNHDA and SQIVND (reference sequence). The CDR3 contains 15 residues. The V segment lost 6 bases and the J segment 7 bases; nucleotides outside the gene matches: 11. This chain's CDR3 is CASRTQGGPGQPQHF. CDR3 DNA sequence: TGTGCCAGTAGGACACAGGGGGGACCGGGACAGCCCCAGCATTTT.

V usage is TRBV3-1 (or the pseudogene TRBV3-2) and J usage is TRBJ1-2, with D possibly TRBD1 on 6 matching bases. V gave up 4 bases and J gave up 4 bases, with 10 bases separating them. Per germline, CDR1 LGHDT and CDR2 YNNKEL (reference sequence). There are 13 residues in the CDR3. DNA of the CDR3: TGTGCCAGCAGCCCCAGGGGCCCCTATGGCTACACCTTC. Amino acids: CASSPRGPYGYTF.

The chain combines TRBV5-1 with TRBJ1-1; the match to TRBD1 covers 8 bases. The germline gives CDR1 SGHRS, CDR2 YFSETQ. The CDR3 contains 17 residues. Unmatched junction bases numbered 9, after V lost 1 base and J lost 1 base. The CDR3 DNA follows: TGCGCCAGCAGCTTGAGGCAGGGGGCGTTGGGGAACACTGAAGCTTTCTTT. Translation: CASSLRQGALGNTEAFF.

This rearrangement joins TRBV6-2 or TRBV6-3 to TRBJ2-7, with a possible D match to TRBD2 (7 bases). CDR3 length equals 13 residues. Per germline, CDR1 MNHEY and CDR2 SVGEGT. V was shortened by 3 bases and J by 5 bases, with 11 bases between the two germline ends. CDR3 in amino acids: CASSYEGGNEQYV. Written as DNA, the CDR3 is TGTGCCAGCAGTTATGAGGGGGGGAACGAGCAGTACGTC.

This chain joins TRBV5-6 and TRBJ2-7; tentatively, D is TRBD1 (6 bases). The CDR3 consists of 14 residues. Germline V CDR1 and CDR2: SGHDT, YYEEEE. V lost 4 bases and J lost 4, with 15 bases in between. Here the CDR3 DNA reads TGTGCCAGCAGCCCGCGGACAGTAGTTTACGAGCAGTACTTC. This sequence encodes CASSPRTVVYEQYF. Variable domain in full (rest from reference TRBV5-6 and TRBJ2-7): DAGVTQSPTHLIKTRGQQVTLRCSPKSGHDTVSWYQQALGQGPQFIFQYYEEEERQRGNFPDRFSGHQFPNYSSELNVNALLLGDSALYLCASSPRTVVYEQYFGPGTRLTVT.

The chain is built from TRBV18 and TRBJ1-5, with 7 positions matching TRBD1. The CDR3 spans 15 residues. V lost 3 bases and J lost 5; bases outside the gene matches: 7. Germline CDR1 reads KGHSH; CDR2 reads LQKENI. The CDR3 reads CASSPRGNRDQPQHF. As DNA, the CDR3 is TGTGCCAGCTCACCCAGGGGGAATAGGGATCAGCCCCAGCATTTT.

The chain links TRBV5-1 to TRBJ2-1, with TRBD2 as a possible D gene (6 bases). CDR1 is SGHRS, CDR2 YFSETQ, per germline. The CDR3 is 14 residues long. V was pared by 6 bases and J by 10 bases, with 20 bases between. This chain's CDR3 is CASTFGTPHREQFF. DNA of the CDR3: TGCGCCAGCACTTTCGGGACTCCGCACCGCGAGCAGTTCTTC.

This rearrangement joins TRBV6-6 to TRBJ2-7; 9 nucleotides match TRBD1. V lost 9 bases, J lost 0 bases, and 9 bases stayed unmatched. Germline CDR1 MNHNY, CDR2 SVGAGI (reference sequence). This CDR3 region has 15 residues. The CDR3 DNA is TGTGCCAGTCATACCGGGACAGGGAGCTCCTACGAGCAGTACTTC. Translating gives CASHTGTGSSYEQYF.

V is TRBV7-2 and J is TRBJ2-1, with D possibly TRBD2 on 6 matching bases. The germline V gene has CDR1 SGHTA and CDR2 FQGNSA. The CDR3 is made up of 15 amino acids. V was cut by 2 bases and J by 6 bases, with 14 bases left in between. CDR3 bases: TGTGCCAGCAGCTTACCCCTGGTAGCGGTCAATGAGCAGTTCTTC. This gives the protein CASSLPLVAVNEQFF.

The V and J genes are TRBV7-9 and TRBJ2-6; possible D gene TRBD1, 5 bases. This CDR3 contains 15 residues. Germline lookup yields CDR1 SEHNR and CDR2 FQNEAQ (reference sequence). With 1 base removed from V and 4 bases from J, the gap between germline ends came to 8 bases. The DNA for the CDR3 is TGTGCCAGCAGCTTAGGGGGCCAGGGGGCCAACGTCCTGACTTTC. Protein sequence: CASSLGGQGANVLTF.

The J gene is TRBJ2-6, the V gene TRBV29-1; tentatively, D is TRBD2 (6 bases). Trimming removed 6 bases from V and 1 base from J, with 16 bases in between. The length of the CDR3 is 16 residues. Germline V CDR1 and CDR2: SQVTM, ANQGSEA. The DNA for the CDR3 is TGCAGCGTGGGGGGTATGTGGAAGTCTGGGGCCAACGTCCTGACTTTC. This codes for CSVGGMWKSGANVLTF.

This chain joins TRBV3-1 (or the pseudogene TRBV3-2) and TRBJ2-1; D is uncertain. The germline V and J ends were trimmed by 3 bases and 8 bases, with 20 bases remaining between them. This CDR3 has 16 residues. Germline V CDR1 and CDR2: LGHDT, YNNKEL (reference sequence). CDR3 sequence reads: CASSHLQVAGLDEQFF. DNA for the CDR3: TGTGCCAGCAGCCACCTACAAGTGGCAGGCTTGGATGAGCAGTTCTTC.

The gene calls are TRBV28 and TRBJ1-1, with 9 bases lining up with TRBD1. Trimming took 6 bases from V and 2 from J; bases not matched to a gene: 4. The germline V gene encodes CDR1 MDHEN and CDR2 SYDVKM. The CDR3 is made up of 14 amino acids. The CDR3 reads CASRQDRGNTEAFF. Written as DNA, the CDR3 is TGTGCCAGCAGACAGGACAGGGGTAACACTGAAGCTTTCTTT. Full variable domain (missing parts from reference TRBV28 and TRBJ1-1): DVKVTQSSRYLVKRTGEKVFLECVQDMDHENMFWYRQDPGLGLRLIYFSYDVKMKEKGDIPEGYSVSREKKERFSLILESASTNQTSMYLCASRQDRGNTEAFFGQGTRLTVV.

This clone was counted a single time. This chain joins TRBV12-3 or TRBV12-4 and TRBJ1-2; 9 bases are a match to TRBD1. With 7 bases clipped from V and 7 bases from J, the junction kept 7 bases outside the gene matches. The CDR3 is 13 amino acids. The CDR3: CASTAQGAFGYTF. The CDR3 DNA reads TGTGCCAGCACCGCACAGGGGGCGTTTGGCTACACCTTC.

This chain uses TRBV5-1 with TRBJ2-5; TRBD1 aligns across 9 bases. The germline V gene encodes CDR1 SGHRS and CDR2 YFSETQ. The CDR3 spans 13 residues. The V segment lost 4 bases and the J segment 5 bases; nucleotides outside the gene matches: 3. CDR3 loop: CASSATGGETQYF. The CDR3 DNA is TGCGCCAGCAGCGCCACAGGGGGCGAGACCCAGTACTTC.

This chain uses TRBV1 with TRBJ2-1; TRBD2, the table's D call, lacks a check against the DNA. TRBV1 is a pseudogene. This CDR3 has 20 amino acids. CDR3 sequence (DNA): TGCACCAGCAGCCAAGATTCGGCAACGACTAGTTCGGGCACAATGGATGAGCAGTTCTTC. Translated: CTSSQDSATTSSGTMDEQFF.

This rearrangement joins TRBV3-1 (or the pseudogene TRBV3-2) to TRBJ2-7, with D uncertain. The CDR3 is made up of 12 amino acids. V was shortened by 1 base and J by 3 bases, with 4 bases between the two germline ends. CDR1 LGHDT and CDR2 YNNKEL come from the germline V gene (reference sequence). CDR3 sequence (DNA): TGTGCCAGCAGCCAAGCCCACTACGAGCAGTACTTC. Its protein product is CASSQAHYEQYF.

J is TRBJ2-3 and V is TRBV28, with 10 bases that match TRBD2. The junction had 12 bases not matched to a gene; V was cut back by 6 bases and J by 6 bases. The CDR3 extends over 16 amino acids. The germline gives CDR1 MDHEN, CDR2 SYDVKM. The CDR3 DNA reads as TGTGCCAGCAGCGTACAAACTAGCGGGACGGGTGATACGCAGTATTTT. This encodes CASSVQTSGTGDTQYF.

The rearrangement uses TRBV18 and TRBJ1-1, with TRBD1 matching 7 bases. The CDR3 covers 16 residues. The junction had 8 bases not matched to a gene; V was cut back by 3 bases and J by 1 base. Germline V gene sequence: CDR1 KGHSH, CDR2 LQKENI. Written as DNA, the CDR3 is TGTGCCAGCTCACCCCAAAGCGACAGGGAGAACACTGAAGCTTTCTTT. It encodes CASSPQSDRENTEAFF.

The gene calls are TRBV10-3 and TRBJ1-4; D remains ambiguous. This CDR3 comprises 16 residues. Germline-derived CDR1 and CDR2 are ENHRY and SYGVKD. Trimming took off 3 bases at V and 2 bases at J, with 13 bases between the two ends. The CDR3 DNA sequence: TGTGCCATCAGTGAATTAGGAGGGAGGACTAATGAAAAACTGTTTTTT. This gives the protein CAISELGGRTNEKLFF.

This chain links TRBV7-9 with TRBJ2-2; the match to TRBD2 covers 11 bases. Trimming removed 5 bases from V and 7 bases from J; junction bases left unmatched: 6. CDR1 SEHNR and CDR2 FQNEAQ come from the germline V gene (reference sequence). The CDR3 consists of 15 residues. The CDR3 loop reads CASSVPGLADGELFF. Written as DNA, the CDR3 is TGTGCCAGCAGCGTTCCGGGACTAGCGGACGGGGAGCTGTTTTTT.

V usage is TRBV10-2 and J usage is TRBJ2-1; 14 bases match TRBD2. The CDR3 consists of 15 residues. Trimming removed 7 bases from V and 8 bases from J; junction bases left unmatched: 7. Germline loops: CDR1 WSHSY, CDR2 SAAADI. CDR3 residues: CASKRGLAGAYEQFF. The CDR3 coding sequence is TGCGCCAGCAAGCGGGGACTAGCGGGAGCCTATGAGCAGTTCTTC.